This is a list of T cell receptor beta chains from one sample in a study of OX40 agonist ivuxolimab in advanced cancers. The repertoire was sequenced with immunoSEQ multiplex PCR; TCRdb's copy has only in-frame clones and lacks some. In the table there are 40,000 to 60,000 clones, 70% to 90% of which are singletons. This specimen was CD4+ or CD8+ T cells sorted from blood, taken in a trial of the OX40 agonist ivuxolimab. These receptors were collected from an adult with an advanced solid tumor such as melanoma, head and neck, liver or kidney cancer. The CDR3 runs from the conserved cysteine through the conserved F or W. Each record gives: clone size, D gene, V gene, J gene, CDR3 protein, CDR3 DNA. A D gene is named only where the DNA matches it firmly. Rows may omit the clone size; those that give it use once, few, many or a size class.

>NA|NA|TRBV4-3|TRBJ2-5
CASALARSETQYF
TGCGCCAGCGCCCTAGCACGGTCAGAGACCCAGTACTTC
>NA|NA|TRBV4-2|TRBJ1-6
CASSLGGVGNSPLHF
TGTGCCAGCAGCCTGGGAGGGGTCGGCAATTCACCCCTCCACTTT
>few|TRBD1|TRBV11-2|TRBJ2-1
CASSLTRTGSHYNEQFF
TGTGCCAGCAGCTTAACTCGGACAGGGAGTCACTACAATGAGCAGTTCTTC
>medium-sized|NA|TRBV19|TRBJ1-1
CASSMSGSTEAFF
TGTGCCAGTAGTATGTCGGGGTCGACTGAAGCTTTCTTT
>few|TRBD1|TRBV6-6|TRBJ1-1
CASSKTGLNTEAFF
TGTGCCAGCAGCAAGACAGGGCTGAACACTGAAGCTTTCTTT
>NA|NA|TRBV5-1|TRBJ1-5
CASSLSGGLNQPQHF
TGCGCCAGCAGCTTGTCCGGGGGGCTCAATCAGCCCCAGCATTTT
>NA|TRBD2|TRBV7-2|TRBJ2-3
CASSPRLAGGPTDTQYF
TGTGCCAGCAGCCCACGACTAGCGGGAGGTCCCACAGATACGCAGTATTTT
>NA|NA|TRBV5-4|TRBJ2-5
CARSSIPTQTQYF
TGTGCCAGAAGCTCCATACCTACACAGACCCAGTACTTC
>NA|TRBD1|TRBV5-1|TRBJ1-2
CASSLARTGRDGYTF
TGCGCCAGCAGCTTGGCCAGGACAGGGCGGGACGGCTACACCTTC
>once|TRBD2|TRBV25-1|TRBJ2-3
CASSDHTGLAGGQDTQYF
TGTGCCAGCAGTGACCACACGGGACTAGCGGGAGGGCAAGATACGCAGTATTTT
>NA|NA|TRBV29-1|TRBJ2-1
CSVVGLVGNEQFF
TGCAGCGTCGTTGGACTGGTCGGGAATGAGCAGTTCTTC
>NA|NA|TRBV30|TRBJ2-7
CAWRLDSPGEQYF
TGTGCCTGGAGACTGGACTCTCCGGGCGAGCAGTACTTC
>NA|NA|TRBV4-1|TRBJ2-1
CASSQESGPSSYNEQFF
TGCGCCAGCAGCCAAGAGTCGGGCCCCAGCTCCTACAATGAGCAGTTCTTC
>NA|TRBD1|TRBV5-4|TRBJ2-7
CASSLGTGYEQYF
TGTGCCAGCAGCTTGGGGACAGGGTACGAGCAGTACTTC
>NA|TRBD2|TRBV4-3|TRBJ2-1
CASSQAVGTTYNEQFF
TGCGCCAGCAGCCAAGCAGTAGGGACTACATACAATGAGCAGTTCTTC
>NA|NA|TRBV19|TRBJ1-1
CASRIQGNRGDTEAFF
TGTGCCAGTAGGATACAGGGCAACCGCGGGGACACTGAAGCTTTCTTT
>NA|NA|TRBV2|TRBJ1-3
CASSDRQFPGNTIYF
TGTGCCAGCAGTGACCGACAGTTTCCTGGAAACACCATATATTTT